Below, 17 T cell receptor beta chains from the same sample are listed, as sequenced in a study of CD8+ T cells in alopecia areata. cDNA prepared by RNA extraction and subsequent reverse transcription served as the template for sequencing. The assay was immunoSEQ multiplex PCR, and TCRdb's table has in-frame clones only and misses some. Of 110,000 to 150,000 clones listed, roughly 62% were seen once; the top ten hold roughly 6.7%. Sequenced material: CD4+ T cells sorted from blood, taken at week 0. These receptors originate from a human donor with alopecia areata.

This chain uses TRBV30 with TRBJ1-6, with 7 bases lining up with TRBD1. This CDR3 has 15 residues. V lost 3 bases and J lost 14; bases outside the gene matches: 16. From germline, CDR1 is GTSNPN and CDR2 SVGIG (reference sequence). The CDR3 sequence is CAWRSWTGPGVSLHF. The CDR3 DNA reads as TGTGCCTGGAGGAGTTGGACAGGCCCCGGCGTGTCCCTCCACTTT.

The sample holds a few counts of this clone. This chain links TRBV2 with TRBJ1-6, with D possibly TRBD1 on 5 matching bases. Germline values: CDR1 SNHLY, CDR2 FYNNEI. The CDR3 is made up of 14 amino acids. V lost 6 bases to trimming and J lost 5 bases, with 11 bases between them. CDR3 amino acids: CASSSGADNSPLHF. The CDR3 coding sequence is TGTGCCAGCAGCTCCGGGGCCGATAATTCACCCCTCCACTTT.

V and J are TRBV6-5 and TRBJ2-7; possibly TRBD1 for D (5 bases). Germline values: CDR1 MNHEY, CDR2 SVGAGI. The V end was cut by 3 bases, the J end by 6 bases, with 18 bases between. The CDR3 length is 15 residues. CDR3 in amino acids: CASSYGQGARFEQYF. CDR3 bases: TGTGCCAGCAGTTATGGGCAGGGCGCGCGCTTCGAGCAGTACTTC.

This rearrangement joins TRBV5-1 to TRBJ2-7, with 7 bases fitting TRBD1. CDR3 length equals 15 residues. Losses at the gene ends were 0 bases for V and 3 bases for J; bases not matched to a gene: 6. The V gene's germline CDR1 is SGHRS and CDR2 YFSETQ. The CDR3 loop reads CASSLARTGIYEQYF. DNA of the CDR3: TGCGCCAGCAGCTTGGCGCGGACAGGAATCTACGAGCAGTACTTC.

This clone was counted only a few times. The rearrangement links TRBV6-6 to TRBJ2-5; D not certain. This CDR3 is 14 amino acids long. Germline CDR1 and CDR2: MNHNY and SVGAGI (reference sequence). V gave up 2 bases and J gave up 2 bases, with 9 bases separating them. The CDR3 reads CASSYNPRQETQYF. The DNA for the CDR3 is TGTGCCAGCAGTTACAACCCCAGGCAAGAGACCCAGTACTTC.

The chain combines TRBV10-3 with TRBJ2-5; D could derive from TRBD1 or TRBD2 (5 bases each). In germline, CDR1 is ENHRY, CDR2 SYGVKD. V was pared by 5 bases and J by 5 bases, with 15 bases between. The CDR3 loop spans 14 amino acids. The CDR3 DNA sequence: TGTGCCATCAGTCCCGGGACGGCGGACGAGACCCAGTACTTC. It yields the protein CAISPGTADETQYF.

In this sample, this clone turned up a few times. In nucleotides, the CDR3 is TGTGCCATCACCGGGACAATTAACAATGAGCAGTTCTTC. Encoded protein: CAITGTINNEQFF. The V gene is TRBV10-3, the J gene TRBJ2-1, with a possible D match to TRBD1 (6 bases). The germline V gene has CDR1 ENHRY and CDR2 SYGVKD. This CDR3 comprises 13 residues. Trimming cost V 7 bases and J 5 bases, with 12 bases left between them.

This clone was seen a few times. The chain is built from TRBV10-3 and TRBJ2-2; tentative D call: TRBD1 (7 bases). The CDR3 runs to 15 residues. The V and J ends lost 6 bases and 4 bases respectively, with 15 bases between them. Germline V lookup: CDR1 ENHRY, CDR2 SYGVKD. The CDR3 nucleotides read TGTGCCATCAGCCCAGGGGGAGCGGGCACCGGGGAGCTGTTTTTT. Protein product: CAISPGGAGTGELFF.

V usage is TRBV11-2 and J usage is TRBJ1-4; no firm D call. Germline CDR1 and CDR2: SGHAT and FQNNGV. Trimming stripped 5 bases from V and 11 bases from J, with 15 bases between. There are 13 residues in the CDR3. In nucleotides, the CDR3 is TGTGCCAGCAGCCTTGGAACGAGAGGGAAACTGTTTTTT. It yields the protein CASSLGTRGKLFF.

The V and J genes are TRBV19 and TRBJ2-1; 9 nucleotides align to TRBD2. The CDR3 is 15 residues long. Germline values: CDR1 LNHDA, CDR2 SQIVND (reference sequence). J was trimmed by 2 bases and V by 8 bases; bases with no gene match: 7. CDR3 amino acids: CASAYSGGPYNEQFF. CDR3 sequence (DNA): TGTGCCAGTGCCTATAGCGGGGGCCCCTACAATGAGCAGTTCTTC.

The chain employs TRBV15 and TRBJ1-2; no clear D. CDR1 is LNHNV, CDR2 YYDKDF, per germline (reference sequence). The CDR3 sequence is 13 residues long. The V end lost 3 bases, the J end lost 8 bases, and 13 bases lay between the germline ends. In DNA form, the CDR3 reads TGTGCCACCAGCAGCGGCGAACTGACAGGCTACACCTTC. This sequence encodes CATSSGELTGYTF. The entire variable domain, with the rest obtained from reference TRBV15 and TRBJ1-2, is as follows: DAMVIQNPRYQVTQFGKPVTLSCSQTLNHNVMYWYQQKSSQAPKLLFHYYDKDFNNEADTPDNFQSRRPNTSFCFLDIRSPGLGDTAMYLCATSSGELTGYTFGSGTRLTVV.

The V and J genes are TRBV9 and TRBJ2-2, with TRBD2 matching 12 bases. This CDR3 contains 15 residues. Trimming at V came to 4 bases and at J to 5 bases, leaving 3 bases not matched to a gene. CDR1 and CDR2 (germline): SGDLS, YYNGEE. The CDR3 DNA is TGTGCCAGCAGCCCCGGACTAGCGGGGACCGGGGAGCTGTTTTTT. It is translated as CASSPGLAGTGELFF. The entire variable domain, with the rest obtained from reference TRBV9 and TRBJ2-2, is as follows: DSGVTQTPKHLITATGQRVTLRCSPRSGDLSVYWYQQSLDQGLQFLIQYYNGEERAKGNILERFSAQQFPDLHSELNLSSLELGDSALYFCASSPGLAGTGELFFGEGSRLTVL.

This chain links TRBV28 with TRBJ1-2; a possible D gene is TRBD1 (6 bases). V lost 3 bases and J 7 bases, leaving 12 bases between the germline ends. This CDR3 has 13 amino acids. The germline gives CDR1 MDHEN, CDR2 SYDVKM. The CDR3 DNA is TGTGCCAGCAGTTTCGGGACAACTTTTGGCTACACCTTC. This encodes CASSFGTTFGYTF.

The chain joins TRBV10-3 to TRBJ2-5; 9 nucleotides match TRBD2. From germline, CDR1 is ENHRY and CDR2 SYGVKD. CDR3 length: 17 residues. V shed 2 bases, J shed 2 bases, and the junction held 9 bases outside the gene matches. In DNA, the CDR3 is TGTGCCATCAGTGAGGCTAGCGGGACTCCTAGACAAGAGACCCAGTACTTC. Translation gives CAISEASGTPRQETQYF.

This chain's CDR3 is CASKASGVEDTQYF. The CDR3 DNA sequence: TGTGCCAGCAAGGCTAGCGGGGTGGAAGATACGCAGTATTTT. The chain uses TRBV6-5 and TRBJ2-3, with 9 nucleotides matching TRBD2. CDR3 size: 14 residues. The ends lost 7 bases at V and 5 bases at J; junction bases unmatched: 7. In germline, CDR1 is MNHEY, CDR2 SVGAGI.

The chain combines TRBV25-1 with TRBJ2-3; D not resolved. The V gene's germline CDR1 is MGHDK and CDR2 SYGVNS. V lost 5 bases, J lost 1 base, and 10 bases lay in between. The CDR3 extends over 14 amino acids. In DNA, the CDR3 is TGTGCCAGCAGTAGGAGAGACGGCACAGATACGCAGTATTTT. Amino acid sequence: CASSRRDGTDTQYF.

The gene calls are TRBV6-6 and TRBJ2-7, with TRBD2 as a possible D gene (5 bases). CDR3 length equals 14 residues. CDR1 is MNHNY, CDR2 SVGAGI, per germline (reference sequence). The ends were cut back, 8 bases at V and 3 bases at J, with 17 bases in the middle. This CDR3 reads CASGSKDWNYEQYF. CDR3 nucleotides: TGTGCCAGCGGCTCCAAGGACTGGAACTACGAGCAGTACTTC.